Following are 32 T cell receptor beta chains from one sample sequenced in a study of lymphopenia after photon versus proton radiotherapy. Repertoires were generated with immunoSEQ multiplex PCR, while TCRdb's copy carries only in-frame clones and drops some. The sample carries fewer than 45,000 clones, around 83% recorded once. This specimen was peripheral blood, taken from a patient treated with proton-based radiotherapy. The receptors stem from a woman between 65 and 79 years old with pancreatic cancer. Some clones in this sample may be carry-over from other donors' samples.

The chain has TRBV9 and TRBJ2-3; 11 bases agree with TRBD2. CDR1 SGDLS and CDR2 YYNGEE come from the germline V gene. CDR3 length: 16 residues. The junction had 2 bases not matched to a gene; V was cut back by 0 bases and J by 2 bases. The CDR3 DNA follows: TGTGCCAGCAGCGTAGTAGCGGGAGGGCCCACAGATACGCAGTATTTT. Translating it yields CASSVVAGGPTDTQYF.

This clone occurred a few times. The chain is built from TRBV9 and TRBJ2-7, with 7 bases identical to TRBD1. The length of the CDR3 is 16 residues. The V and J ends lost 0 bases and 1 base, in that order; junction bases with no gene match: 7. Germline V gene sequence: CDR1 SGDLS, CDR2 YYNGEE. Here the CDR3 DNA reads TGTGCCAGCAGCGTAGGCTCTGGGACAGTGTCCTACGAGCAGTACTTC. It codes for CASSVGSGTVSYEQYF.

CDR3 residues: CASSEDSRFYGYTF. The DNA for the CDR3 is TGTGCCAGCAGTGAGGACAGCAGATTCTATGGCTACACCTTC. V is TRBV5-8 and J is TRBJ1-2, with D possibly matching TRBD1 (6 bases). Trimming removed 5 bases from V and 4 bases from J, with 15 bases in between. Germline V gives CDR1 SGHTS, CDR2 YDEGEE. The CDR3 has 14 amino acids.

This clone was detected a few times. The chain combines TRBV6-5 with TRBJ1-1; D perhaps matches TRBD1 (5 bases). In germline, CDR1 is MNHEY, CDR2 SVGAGI. The V gene lost 7 bases and the J gene lost 1 base, with 13 bases spanning the gap. The CDR3 is 14 amino acids. The CDR3: CASKRQQTNTEAFF. The CDR3 nucleotides are TGTGCCAGCAAGAGACAGCAAACGAACACTGAAGCTTTCTTT.

This clone is termed medium-sized. This chain links TRBV28 with TRBJ1-4; no definite D call. The V and J ends lost 6 bases and 8 bases respectively, with 16 bases between them. The CDR3 runs 14 residues. Germline V gene sequence: CDR1 MDHEN, CDR2 SYDVKM. The CDR3 DNA reads as TGTGCCAGCAGCCTCCAAAGGTTCCGCGAAAAACTGTTTTTT. Translated: CASSLQRFREKLFF.

CDR3 sequence: CASSFRPGQVDNQPQHF. In nucleotides, the CDR3 is TGTGCCAGCAGTTTCCGCCCGGGACAGGTCGACAATCAGCCCCAGCATTTT. The chain combines TRBV28 with TRBJ1-5; 8 nucleotides match TRBD1. The CDR3 is 17 residues long. Unmatched junction bases numbered 10, after V lost 3 bases and J lost 3 bases. Germline CDR1 MDHEN, CDR2 SYDVKM.

V and J are TRBV5-1 and TRBJ2-7; 8 bases map to TRBD1. J was trimmed by 7 bases and V by 0 bases; bases with no gene match: 6. The germline V gene has CDR1 SGHRS and CDR2 YFSETQ. The CDR3 totals 14 residues. The CDR3 nucleotides are TGCGCCAGCAGCTTGGACGGACAGGGAAAAGAGCAGTACTTC. This encodes CASSLDGQGKEQYF.

The V gene is TRBV4-1, the J gene TRBJ1-6; D call uncertain. CDR3 size: 16 residues. Trimming took 0 bases from V and 8 from J, leaving 14 bases between them. CDR1 is MGHRA, CDR2 YSYEKL, per germline. This CDR3 reads CASSQEAGRRDSPLHF. CDR3 nucleotides: TGCGCCAGCAGCCAAGAGGCGGGCAGGAGGGATTCACCCCTCCACTTT.

The chain couples TRBV2 to TRBJ2-6; perhaps TRBD1 as D (6 bases). V dropped 1 base and J dropped 0 bases, with 10 bases sitting between them. The CDR3 extends over 17 amino acids. Germline loops: CDR1 SNHLY, CDR2 FYNNEI. The CDR3 here is CASSEGRGNSGANVLTF. CDR3 in DNA: TGTGCCAGCAGTGAAGGCAGGGGCAACTCTGGGGCCAACGTCCTGACTTTC.

The chain recombines TRBV11-2 with TRBJ2-7; 10 nucleotides align to TRBD2. The CDR3 is made up of 13 amino acids. After removal of 3 bases from V and 7 bases from J, the junction contained 3 bases not matched to a gene. The germline V gene has CDR1 SGHAT and CDR2 FQNNGV. The CDR3 DNA is TGTGCCAGCAGCTTCGAGCGGGAGGGGGAGCAGTACTTC. It translates to CASSFEREGEQYF.

This clone has only one observation. V usage is TRBV29-1 and J usage is TRBJ2-7; 9 bases agree with TRBD1. Germline V gives CDR1 SQVTM, CDR2 ANQGSEA. Germline trimming cut 2 bases from V and 2 bases from J; bases unmatched to any gene: 4. The CDR3 contains 14 residues. The CDR3 region has the DNA TGCAGCGTTGAACTCGGACAGGGGACCTACGAGCAGTACTTC. This codes for CSVELGQGTYEQYF.

This sequence joins TRBV28 and TRBJ1-3; D might be TRBD1 (5 bases). This CDR3 comprises 16 residues. CDR1 and CDR2 (germline): MDHEN, SYDVKM. Trimming stripped 3 bases from V and 0 bases from J, with 12 bases between. CDR3 region: CASSLGGASSGNTIYF. The CDR3 nucleotides read TGTGCCAGCAGTTTGGGCGGGGCTAGCTCTGGAAACACCATATATTTT.

This clone was seen a single time. The chain combines TRBV28 with TRBJ2-2; D remains ambiguous. Germline V CDR1 and CDR2: MDHEN, SYDVKM. This CDR3 is built from 14 residues. V lost 9 bases, J lost 5 bases, and 16 bases lay in between. The CDR3 is CASKGPLRTGELFF. DNA of the CDR3: TGTGCCAGTAAGGGCCCCCTGAGGACCGGGGAGCTGTTTTTT.

V is TRBV19 and J is TRBJ2-7, with 11 bases matching TRBD2. After removal of 2 bases from V and 2 bases from J, the junction contained 5 bases not matched to a gene. The CDR3 loop spans 16 amino acids. Germline V lookup: CDR1 LNHDA, CDR2 SQIVND (reference sequence). The CDR3 region has the DNA TGTGCCAGTAGTATAATTGCTAGCGGGAGGACCTACGAGCAGTACTTC. Amino acids: CASSIIASGRTYEQYF.

The CDR3 is CASSSSGFTGELFF. The CDR3 bases are TGTGCCAGCAGCTCTAGCGGCTTCACCGGGGAGCTGTTTTTT. The chain combines TRBV7-2 with TRBJ2-2; 7 bases map to TRBD2. The germline V gene encodes CDR1 SGHTA and CDR2 FQGNSA. Trimming cost V 4 bases and J 4 bases; bases outside gene matches: 3. The CDR3 contains 14 residues.

The rearrangement joins TRBV21-1 to TRBJ1-1; the table gives TRBD1 as D, unverified against the DNA. TRBV21-1 is shown as a pseudogene. CDR3 length: 21 amino acids. In DNA form, the CDR3 reads TGTGCCAGCAGCTCCCCCAGACCGAGAAAGAGGACAGGGGCTGCAAACACTGAAGCTTTCTTT. It translates to CASSSPRPRKRTGAANTEAFF.

The chain combines TRBV18 with TRBJ1-1; possible D gene TRBD1, 6 bases. CDR3 length equals 13 residues. V was cut by 4 bases and J by 4 bases, with 10 bases left in between. CDR1 is KGHSH, CDR2 LQKENI, per germline. The CDR3 DNA sequence: TGTGCCAGCTCACTACAGGGTACCACTGAAGCTTTCTTT. It yields the protein CASSLQGTTEAFF. Filled out from reference TRBV18 and TRBJ1-1, the complete variable domain reads NAGVMQNPRHLVRRRGQEARLRCSPMKGHSHVYWYRQLPEEGLKFMVYLQKENIIDESGMPKERFSAEFPKEGPSILRIQQVVRGDSAAYFCASSLQGTTEAFFGQGTRLTVV.

This clone was counted only a few times. This chain connects TRBV10-1 to TRBJ2-6; D is unclear. Trimming left V 2 bases short and J 4 bases short, with 9 bases between. This CDR3 contains 15 residues. CDR1 is WNHNN and CDR2 is SYGVQD in the germline V gene (reference sequence). The CDR3 coding sequence is TGCGCCAGCAGTGAGGCAGGTGCGGGGGCCAACGTCCTGACTTTC. Translating gives CASSEAGAGANVLTF.

The genes are TRBV28 and TRBJ2-5, with a possible D match to TRBD2 (6 bases). Trimming cost V 5 bases and J 1 base, with 11 bases left between them. The CDR3 covers 14 residues. Germline V gives CDR1 MDHEN, CDR2 SYDVKM. The CDR3 sequence: CASSRGNGQETQYF. As DNA, the CDR3 is TGTGCCAGCAGTCGGGGGAACGGCCAAGAGACCCAGTACTTC.

This rearrangement joins TRBV5-1 to TRBJ1-1, with 10 bases matching TRBD1. CDR1 and CDR2 (germline): SGHRS, YFSETQ. CDR3 length equals 17 residues. V lost 3 bases and J lost 1; bases outside the gene matches: 9. The CDR3 DNA sequence: TGCGCCAGCAGCTCCCTAAAGACAGGGGGCACGAACACTGAAGCTTTCTTT. It codes for CASSSLKTGGTNTEAFF.

The chain uses TRBV29-1 and TRBJ1-2; D perhaps matches TRBD1 (6 bases). Germline-derived CDR1 and CDR2 are SQVTM and ANQGSEA. V was clipped by 3 bases and J by 4 bases, with 18 bases between them. The CDR3 totals 15 residues. CDR3 residues: CSVDQPGERGYGYTF. The CDR3 DNA reads TGCAGCGTTGATCAGCCAGGGGAAAGGGGCTATGGCTACACCTTC.

This clone was detected only a few times. The rearrangement joins TRBV30 to TRBJ2-1, with TRBD2 as a possible D gene (7 bases). Germline V gives CDR1 GTSNPN, CDR2 SVGIG (reference sequence). This CDR3 spans 12 amino acids. The V and J ends lost 4 bases and 7 bases respectively, with 11 bases between them. In nucleotides, the CDR3 is TGTGCCTGGAAAGGGGGGGGAAATGAGCAGTTCTTC. It encodes CAWKGGGNEQFF.

The chain combines TRBV6-6 with TRBJ1-2; TRBD1 agrees at 7 bases. Germline CDR1 reads MNHNY; CDR2 reads SVGAGI (reference sequence). Trimming took 2 bases from V and 8 from J; bases not matched to a gene: 11. This CDR3 is built from 15 residues. The CDR3: CASSYGSTGTEGYTF. In nucleotides, the CDR3 is TGTGCCAGCAGTTACGGGTCGACAGGGACGGAGGGCTACACCTTC.

The chain recombines TRBV7-2 with TRBJ1-2; weak D call: TRBD1 (5 bases). In germline, CDR1 is SGHTA, CDR2 FQGNSA. This CDR3 region has 13 residues. V shed 1 base and J shed 6 bases, with 9 bases lying between them. In DNA form, the CDR3 reads TGTGCCAGCAGCTTAGTGGGGACGAATGGCTACACCTTC. Amino acid sequence: CASSLVGTNGYTF.

The chain couples TRBV11-2 to TRBJ2-1; maybe TRBD1 (5 bases). Germline V gives CDR1 SGHAT, CDR2 FQNNGV. Trimming cost V 4 bases and J 6 bases, with 10 bases left between them. The CDR3 consists of 13 residues. The CDR3 spells CASSSIQGNEQFF. DNA for the CDR3: TGTGCCAGCAGCTCTATTCAGGGCAATGAGCAGTTCTTC.

This chain links TRBV27 with TRBJ2-7, with a weak D call TRBD1 (5 bases). Germline V gives CDR1 MNHEY, CDR2 SMNVEV (reference sequence). V lost 2 bases to trimming and J lost 1 base, with 6 bases between them. The CDR3 contains 13 residues. CDR3 nucleotide sequence: TGTGCCAGCAGTTTAACAGGTTCCTACGAGCAGTACTTC. As protein: CASSLTGSYEQYF.

Comments on this clone: Mismatch with germline at one junction end may stem from a read error. The J gene is TRBJ1-1, the V gene TRBV5-1; D is unclear. CDR1 and CDR2 (germline): SGHRS, YFSETQ. CDR3 length equals 13 residues. In DNA form, the CDR3 reads TGTGCCAGCAGCTTGACGGTGAACACTGAAGCTTTCTTT. This gives the protein CASSLTVNTEAFF.

This clone has just a few counts. The V gene is TRBV7-9, the J gene TRBJ1-5; 11 bases agree with TRBD1. The length of the CDR3 is 16 residues. Germline CDR1 reads SEHNR; CDR2 reads FQNEAQ (reference sequence). V shed 4 bases and J 4 bases; nucleotides not matched to a gene: 6. The CDR3 DNA reads as TGTGCCAGCAGCTCGGGACAGGGGGTTGGTAATCAGCCCCAGCATTTT. This translates into CASSSGQGVGNQPQHF.

The chain carries TRBV7-2 and TRBJ2-3; 9 bases fit TRBD2. Germline V CDR1 and CDR2: SGHTA, FQGNSA. The CDR3 extends over 15 amino acids. The trim removed 2 bases at V and 6 bases at J, leaving 6 bases unmatched. For the CDR3, the DNA is TGTGCCAGCAGCTTAAGCGGCGGGAGGGCTGATACGCAGTATTTT. It is translated as CASSLSGGRADTQYF.

The chain couples TRBV28 to TRBJ1-6; D ambiguous. This CDR3 is 18 amino acids long. Between the trimmed V and J ends, which lost 5 bases and 0 bases, there was a span of 17 bases. Germline CDR1 is MDHEN and CDR2 is SYDVKM. CDR3 loop: CASSPLSFVSSYNSPLHF. DNA of the CDR3: TGTGCCAGCAGTCCCTTGTCTTTCGTTAGCTCCTATAATTCACCCCTCCACTTT.

The chain couples TRBV4-1 to TRBJ1-6; D remains ambiguous. CDR3 length: 17 amino acids. CDR1 is MGHRA and CDR2 is YSYEKL in the germline V gene. V lost 0 bases and J 0 bases, leaving 9 bases between the germline ends. The CDR3 DNA is TGCGCCAGCAGCCAAGACGCAGTAAGCTCCTATAATTCACCCCTCCACTTT. It is translated as CASSQDAVSSYNSPLHF.

Only one count was recorded for this clone. The chain combines TRBV6-5 with TRBJ2-1; tentatively, D is TRBD2 (6 bases). The CDR3 has 15 amino acids. From germline, CDR1 is MNHEY and CDR2 SVGAGI. Trimming shortened V by 4 bases and J by 0 bases, and 10 bases separated the two germline ends. CDR3 loop: CASSSPAGSYNEQFF. The CDR3 nucleotides read TGTGCCAGCAGTTCCCCAGCGGGCTCCTACAATGAGCAGTTCTTC.